This TCR beta chain was recorded in a study of post-analysis software for immune sequencing data. General study findings and limits: TRBV segments more frequent in patients than in controls numbered roughly 5 and included TRBV5-6, TRBV5-1 and TRBV20-1.

In germline, CDR1 is KGHDR, CDR2 SFDVKD. V lost 4 bases and J lost 1; bases outside the gene matches: 5. The CDR3 has 16 amino acids. Tagging with unique molecular identifiers was a feature of the TCR beta cDNA libraries. TCRdb passed the PCR reads through MiXCR, listing each CDR3 protein once. This sample carries a few hundred thousand distinct CDR3 sequences, about a third of them seen once, and the ten largest clones take approximately 6%. As to this clonotype: Antigen unknown.

This receptor was obtained from a girl aged 2-17 years with multiple sclerosis. Sequencing was performed on blood. The gene calls are TRBV24-1 and TRBJ1-2; TRBD1 matches 10 bases. CDR3 nucleotides: TGTGCCACCAGTGACCCCGGACAGGGGGGTAACTATGGCTACACCTTC. Translation: CATSDPGQGGNYGYTF.